Following are 5 T cell receptor beta chains from one sample sequenced in a study of OX40 agonist ivuxolimab in advanced cancers. Produced via immunoSEQ multiplex PCR; TCRdb's table is partial and in-frame only. The sample yields tens of thousands of clones, approximately 86% seen once. This sample comprised CD4+ or CD8+ T cells sorted from blood, obtained in a trial of the OX40 agonist ivuxolimab. Receptor source: an adult with an advanced solid tumor such as melanoma, head and neck, liver or kidney cancer.

The chain uses TRBV9 and TRBJ2-5, with TRBD1 matching 9 bases. V was clipped by 4 bases and J by 3 bases; unmatched bases: 7. CDR1 and CDR2 (germline): SGDLS, YYNGEE. The CDR3 consists of 15 residues. The CDR3 DNA reads TGTGCCAGCAGCCCAAGACAGGGGGTTAAAGAGACCCAGTACTTC. Translating gives CASSPRQGVKETQYF.

The CDR3 DNA reads as TGTGCCAGCAGCTCGGGACAGGGGGCATACGAGCAGTACTTC. It specifies CASSSGQGAYEQYF. The V gene is TRBV7-3, the J gene TRBJ2-7, with 12 positions matching TRBD1. Per the germline V gene, CDR1 is SGHTA and CDR2 is FQGTGA. V lost 4 bases, J lost 4 bases, and 2 bases stayed unmatched. The CDR3 loop spans 14 amino acids.

By share of the sample, this clone is large. This rearrangement joins TRBV6-4 to TRBJ2-2; TRBD1 aligns across 10 bases. The length of the CDR3 is 15 residues. With V trimmed by 6 bases and J by 4 bases, 5 bases remained unmatched. Germline CDR1 MRHNA, CDR2 SNTAGT. CDR3 sequence: CASRGTGDGTGELFF. CDR3 DNA sequence: TGTGCCAGCAGAGGGACAGGGGACGGCACCGGGGAGCTGTTTTTT.

The chain carries TRBV6-5 and TRBJ1-5; D not resolved. This CDR3 is 13 amino acids long. V was shortened by 6 bases and J by 1 base, with 7 bases between the two germline ends. Germline V gene data show CDR1 as MNHEY and CDR2 as SVGAGI. The CDR3 is CASRPDSNQPQHF. Here the CDR3 DNA reads TGTGCCAGCAGACCCGACAGCAATCAGCCCCAGCATTTT.

This clone appeared a single time. V is TRBV5-6 and J is TRBJ1-1; D not resolved. Germline CDR1 is SGHDT and CDR2 is YYEEEE. Trimming pared 0 bases from V and 1 base from J, leaving 10 bases between. The CDR3 runs 15 residues. In DNA form, the CDR3 reads TGTGCCAGCAGCTTGGTAGAGACCTGGAACACTGAAGCTTTCTTT. Translated, it gives CASSLVETWNTEAFF.